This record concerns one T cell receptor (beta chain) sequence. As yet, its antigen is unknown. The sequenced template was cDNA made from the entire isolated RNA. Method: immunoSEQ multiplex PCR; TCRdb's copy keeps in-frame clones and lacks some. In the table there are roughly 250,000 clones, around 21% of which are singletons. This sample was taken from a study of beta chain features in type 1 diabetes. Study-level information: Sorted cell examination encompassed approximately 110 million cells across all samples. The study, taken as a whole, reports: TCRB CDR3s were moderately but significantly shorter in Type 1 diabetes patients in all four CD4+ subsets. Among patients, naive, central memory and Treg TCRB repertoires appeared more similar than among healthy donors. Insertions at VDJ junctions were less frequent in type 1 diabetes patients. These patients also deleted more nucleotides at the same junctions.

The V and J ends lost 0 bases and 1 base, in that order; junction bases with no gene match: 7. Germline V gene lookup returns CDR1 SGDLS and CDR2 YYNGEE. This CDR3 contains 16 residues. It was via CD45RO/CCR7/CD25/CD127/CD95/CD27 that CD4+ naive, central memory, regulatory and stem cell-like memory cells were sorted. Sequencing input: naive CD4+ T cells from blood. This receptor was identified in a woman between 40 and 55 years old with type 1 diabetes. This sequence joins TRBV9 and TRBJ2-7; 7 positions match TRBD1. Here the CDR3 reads CASSVEDTGVSYEQYF. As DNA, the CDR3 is TGTGCCAGCAGCGTAGAGGATACAGGGGTGTCCTACGAGCAGTACTTC. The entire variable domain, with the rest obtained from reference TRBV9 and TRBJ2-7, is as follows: DSGVTQTPKHLITATGQRVTLRCSPRSGDLSVYWYQQSLDQGLQFLIQYYNGEERAKGNILERFSAQQFPDLHSELNLSSLELGDSALYFCASSVEDTGVSYEQYFGPGTRLTVT.